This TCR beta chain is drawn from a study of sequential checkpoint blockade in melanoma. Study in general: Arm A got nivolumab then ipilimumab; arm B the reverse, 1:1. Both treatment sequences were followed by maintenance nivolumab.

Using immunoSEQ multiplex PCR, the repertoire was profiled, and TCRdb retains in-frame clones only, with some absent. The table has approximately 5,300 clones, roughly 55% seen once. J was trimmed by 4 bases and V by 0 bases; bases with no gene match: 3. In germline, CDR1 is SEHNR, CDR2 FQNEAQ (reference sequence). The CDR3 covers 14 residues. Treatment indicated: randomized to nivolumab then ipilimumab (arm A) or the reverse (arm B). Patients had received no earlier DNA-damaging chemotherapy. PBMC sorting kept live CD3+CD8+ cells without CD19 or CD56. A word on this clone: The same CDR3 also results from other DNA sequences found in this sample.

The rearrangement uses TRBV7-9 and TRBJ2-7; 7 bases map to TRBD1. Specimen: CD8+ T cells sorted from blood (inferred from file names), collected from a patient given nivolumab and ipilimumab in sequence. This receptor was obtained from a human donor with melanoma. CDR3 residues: CASSLAGGRYEQYF. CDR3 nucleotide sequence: TGTGCCAGCAGCTTAGCAGGGGGCCGGTACGAGCAGTACTTC.